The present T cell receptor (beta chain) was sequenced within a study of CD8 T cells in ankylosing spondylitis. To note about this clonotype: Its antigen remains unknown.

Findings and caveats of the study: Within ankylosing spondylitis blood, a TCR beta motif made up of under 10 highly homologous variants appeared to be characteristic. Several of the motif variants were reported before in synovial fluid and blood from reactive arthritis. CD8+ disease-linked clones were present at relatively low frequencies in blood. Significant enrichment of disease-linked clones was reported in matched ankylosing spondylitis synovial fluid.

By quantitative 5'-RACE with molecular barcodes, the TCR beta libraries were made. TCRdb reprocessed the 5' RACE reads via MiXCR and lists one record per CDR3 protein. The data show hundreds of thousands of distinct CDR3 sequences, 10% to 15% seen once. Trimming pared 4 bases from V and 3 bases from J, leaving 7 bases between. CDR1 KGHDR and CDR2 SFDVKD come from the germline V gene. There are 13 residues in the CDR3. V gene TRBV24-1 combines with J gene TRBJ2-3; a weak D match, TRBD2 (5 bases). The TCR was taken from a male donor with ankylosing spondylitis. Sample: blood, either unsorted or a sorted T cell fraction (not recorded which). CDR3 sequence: CATSDRTTDTQYF. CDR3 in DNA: TGTGCCACCAGTGACCGGACTACAGATACGCAGTATTTT.